What follows describes a single T cell receptor (beta chain). This entry belongs to a study of technical replicates of blood from several donors. Germline CDR1 is KGHSH and CDR2 is LQKENI. V was cut by 5 bases and J by 5 bases, with 15 bases left in between. The CDR3 runs to 14 residues. Using immunoSEQ multiplex PCR, the repertoire was profiled, and TCRdb retains in-frame clones only, with some absent. The table records roughly 85,000 clones, 94% of them present only once. The chain recombines TRBV18 with TRBJ1-1; the D gene is possibly TRBD1 (5 bases). This clonotype originated in a human donor in good health. The sample was T cells isolated from PBMCs. The CDR3 DNA sequence: TGTGCCAGCTCAGCTACCGGGGGGAGGACTGAAGCTTTCTTT. This gives the protein CASSATGGRTEAFF.